The 28 T cell receptor beta chains below come from one sample, sequenced in a study of CD8+ T cells in alopecia areata. Markers used for sorting pooled cutaneous lymph node cells were CD4, CD8alpha, NKG2D, NKG2ACE and others. The sequencing template was cDNA reverse transcribed from extracted RNA. TCRdb's copy holds only in-frame clones and misses some; the assay was immunoSEQ multiplex PCR. The repertoire consists of 270,000 or so clones, none detected only once. Sequences were obtained from CD4+ T cells sorted from a lymph node. The receptor source for this set is a C3H/HeJ mouse with alopecia areata. This strain's MHC haplotype is H2-k.

This clone was observed a few times. Genes here carry mouse names. The read comes to an end 4 residues before the CDR3 does, leaving the germline J gene to fill in the end. The genes are TRBV31 and TRBJ1-2; D perhaps matches TRBD1 (5 bases). V shed 2 bases and J shed 1 base, with 8 bases lying between them. This CDR3 has 13 residues. Per the germline V gene, CDR1 is GKSSPN and CDR2 is SITVG. The CDR3 reads CAWSRTINSDYTF. The covered CDR3 bases are TGTGCCTGGAGTAGGACAATAAACTCC.

For this clone: Gene names are the mouse ones. The CDR3 extends 4 residues past the end of the read, so its final part is completed from the germline J gene. The rearrangement links TRBV13-1 to TRBJ1-1, with a weak D call TRBD1 (6 bases). This CDR3 is 12 amino acids long. CDR1 is NSHNY and CDR2 is SYGAGN in the germline V gene. The CDR3 sequence is CASSLPTGEVFF. Partial CDR3 DNA: TGTGCCAGCAGCCTCCCGACAGGA.

This clone was counted a few times. Genes and germline are mouse. The read comes to an end 4 residues before the CDR3 does, leaving the germline J gene to fill in the end. The chain recombines TRBV5 with TRBJ1-1; weak D call: TRBD1 (5 bases). CDR3 size: 13 residues. V lost 5 bases, J lost 0 bases, and 7 bases lay in between. Germline values: CDR1 LGHNA, CDR2 YNLKQL (reference sequence). CDR3 region: CASSAGSNTEVFF. CDR3 DNA, as far as it was read: TGTGCCAGCAGCGCAGGGTCAAACACA.

This clone was seen a few times. All gene names here are mouse names. From the germline J gene comes the end of the CDR3, since the read stops 4 residues before it. The V and J genes are TRBV13-2 and TRBJ2-4, with a possible D match to TRBD1 (5 bases). Germline V CDR1 and CDR2: NNHNN, SYGAGS (reference sequence). This CDR3 contains 14 residues. The part of the CDR3 DNA that was read is TGTGCCAGCGGTGATGCAGTCAGGGAAAAC. Amino acids: CASGDAVREN. The CDR3 in its entirety is CASGDAVRENTLYF.

As concerns this clone: Gene names and germline refer to mouse. The read finishes 4 residues shy of the CDR3 end, and the germline J gene is used to complete it. The chain joins TRBV5 to TRBJ1-1; a possible D gene is TRBD1 (5 bases). The germline V gene encodes CDR1 LGHNA and CDR2 YNLKQL (reference sequence). The CDR3 is 13 residues long. CDR3 amino acids: CASSQTRQTEVFF. Partial CDR3 DNA: TGTGCCAGCAGCCAAACGAGACAGACA.

Regarding this clone: The gene names here belong to mouse. The DNA ends 4 residues before the CDR3 does, and the rest of the CDR3 is filled in from the germline J gene. V is TRBV19 and J is TRBJ1-1; TRBD1 might be the D (6 bases). Germline V gives CDR1 FNHDT, CDR2 SITEND (reference sequence). There are 14 residues in the CDR3. The CDR3 region is CASSMTGGAREVFF. The CDR3 bases that were read are TGTGCCAGCAGTATGACTGGGGGGGCGCGA.

As for this clone: Each gene name is a mouse one. Coverage ceases 4 residues before the CDR3 finishes, and the germline J gene fills in the end. This chain uses TRBV1 with TRBJ2-1; 11 bases are a match to TRBD2. Germline V gene sequence: CDR1 NSQYPW, CDR2 LRSPGD (reference sequence). Trimming cost V 3 bases and J 6 bases; bases outside gene matches: 4. The CDR3 has 15 residues. The sequenced CDR3 bases are TGCACCTGCAGTGCTCAACTGGGGGGGCTTGCT. The encoded protein is CTCSAQLGGLA. From start to end, the CDR3 is CTCSAQLGGLAEQFF.

This clone was picked up a small number of times. All gene names here are mouse names. The read comes to an end 4 residues before the CDR3 does, leaving the germline J gene to fill in the end. The chain has TRBV13-3 and TRBJ2-1; D remains ambiguous. Trimming shortened V by 1 base and J by 1 base, and 6 bases separated the two germline ends. Per the germline V gene, CDR1 is NNHDY and CDR2 is SYVADS. This CDR3 comprises 14 residues. CDR3 DNA, as far as it was read: TGTGCCAGCAGTGATTCAGAAAACTATGCT. This encodes CASSDSENYA. The full CDR3 sequence reads CASSDSENYAEQFF.

This clone has ten or more counts. Mouse germline and gene names are used. Other DNA sequences of this sample code for an identical CDR3. The CDR3 protein is CTCSGGQNSDYTF. The covered CDR3 bases are TGCACCTGCAGTGGGGGACAGAACTCC. The chain joins TRBV1 to TRBJ1-2; 7 bases are a match to TRBD1. The missing CDR3 end, 4 residues past where the read stops, is filled in from the germline J gene. CDR3 length: 13 residues. The ends lost 4 bases at V and 2 bases at J; junction bases unmatched: 1. Germline V CDR1 and CDR2: NSQYPW, LRSPGD (reference sequence).

This clone was seen only a few times. Germline and genes here are mouse. The missing CDR3 end, 4 residues past where the read stops, is filled in from the germline J gene. The chain is built from TRBV5 and TRBJ2-3; TRBD1 matches at 7 bases. CDR1 is LGHNA, CDR2 YNLKQL, per germline (reference sequence). Trimming cost V 4 bases and J 0 bases; bases outside gene matches: 4. The CDR3 loop spans 15 amino acids. Incomplete CDR3 DNA: TGTGCCAGCAGCCTCGGGACAGCTAGTGCAGAA. Protein sequence: CASSLGTASAE. The full-length CDR3 reads as CASSLGTASAETLYF.

As concerns this clone: Genes and germline are mouse. The read ends 4 residues shy of where the CDR3 ends; the end is completed using the germline J gene. This chain links TRBV13-1 with TRBJ2-1; TRBD2 agrees at 7 bases. The CDR3 has 14 residues. Germline V gene lookup returns CDR1 NSHNY and CDR2 SYGAGN. V dropped 6 bases and J dropped 0; count of bases not matched to a gene: 3. The sequenced part of the CDR3 DNA is TGTGCCAGCAATCTGGGGGTTAACTATGCT. Translating it yields CASNLGVNYA. The entire CDR3 reads CASNLGVNYAEQFF.

This clone has at least ten counts. The germline and genes are mouse ones. Read sequence stops 3 residues before the CDR3 end, and the germline J gene provides the missing end. The sample has other DNA sequences that encode this CDR3 too. The chain combines TRBV1 with TRBJ1-6; tentatively, D is TRBD1 (5 bases). Being an ORF, TRBJ1-6 has a function that is uncertain. The CDR3 has 14 residues. V was trimmed by 1 base and J by 7 bases, leaving 8 bases between them. Germline V CDR1 and CDR2: NSQYPW, LRSPGD (reference sequence). The sequenced CDR3 bases are TGCACCTGCAGTGCAGGACAGAAAAATTCGCCC. The encoded protein is CTCSAGQKNSP. The entire CDR3 protein is CTCSAGQKNSPLYF.

This clone has only a few counts. Gene names are the mouse ones. The read gets to within 4 residues of the CDR3 end, and the germline J gene fills in the rest. This chain links TRBV1 with TRBJ1-1; 7 bases match TRBD1. CDR3 length equals 13 residues. J lost 2 bases, V lost 4 bases, and 1 base had no gene match. Germline CDR1 and CDR2: NSQYPW and LRSPGD (reference sequence). CDR3 in amino acids: CTCSGDSNTEVFF. The covered CDR3 bases are TGCACCTGCAGTGGGGACAGTAACACA.

This clone was found a few times. The germline and genes are mouse ones. Coverage ceases 4 residues before the CDR3 finishes, and the germline J gene fills in the end. V usage is TRBV5 and J usage is TRBJ2-1; 7 bases fit TRBD1. The V gene's germline CDR1 is LGHNA and CDR2 YNLKQL (reference sequence). Germline trimming cut 4 bases from V and 0 bases from J; bases unmatched to any gene: 3. The CDR3 has 15 amino acids. The CDR3 DNA, read in part, is TGTGCCAGCAGCCGGGGGACAGTTAACTATGCT. It is translated as CASSRGTVNYA. The full-length CDR3 reads as CASSRGTVNYAEQFF.

Notes on this clone: Mouse gene names apply. The observed sequence ends 4 residues before the CDR3 terminus, with the missing tail filled in from the germline J gene. The chain joins TRBV5 to TRBJ2-1; tentative D call: TRBD1 (5 bases). Germline V lookup: CDR1 LGHNA, CDR2 YNLKQL (reference sequence). V dropped 0 bases and J dropped 4 bases, with 10 bases sitting between them. CDR3 length equals 15 residues. The sequenced CDR3 bases are TGTGCCAGCAGCCAAGAGGAGGGGAGGTATGCT. Protein product: CASSQEEGRYA. The whole CDR3 protein is CASSQEEGRYAEQFF.

This clone turned up a few times. The gene names given are mouse names. The read ends 4 residues early relative to the CDR3; the germline J gene fills the gap. The rearrangement links TRBV1 to TRBJ2-2; 11 bases align to TRBD2. The CDR3 has 17 residues. J was trimmed by 0 bases and V by 3 bases; bases with no gene match: 3. In germline, CDR1 is NSQYPW, CDR2 LRSPGD (reference sequence). The CDR3: CTCSAHWGGPNTGQLYF. The CDR3 DNA, read in part, is TGCACCTGCAGTGCCCACTGGGGGGGCCCAAACACCGGG.

The sample holds a few counts of this clone. Each gene name is a mouse one. The CDR3 is cut off 4 residues early in the read; its end comes from the germline J gene. The genes are TRBV13-1 and TRBJ1-1, with a tentative D call TRBD1 (6 bases). The CDR3 consists of 14 residues. The V gene lost 2 bases and the J gene lost 4 bases, with 12 bases spanning the gap. Germline V gene sequence: CDR1 NSHNY, CDR2 SYGAGN. CDR3 DNA (partial): TGTGCCAGCAGTGACTACAGGGAGGGCACA. Translation: CASSDYREGT. The full CDR3 protein is CASSDYREGTEVFF.

Comment on this clone: Gene names are the mouse ones. The read halts 4 residues ahead of the CDR3 end, with the missing end drawn from the germline J gene. The chain uses TRBV13-3 and TRBJ2-3; TRBD1 is a possible D gene (7 bases). This CDR3 contains 15 residues. Germline CDR1 is NNHDY and CDR2 is SYVADS. V lost 2 bases, J lost 1 base, and 11 bases lay in between. The sequenced CDR3 bases are TGTGCCAGCAGTGAGAGGGGGCGCGGTGCAGAA. This translates into CASSERGRGAE. The full-length CDR3 reads as CASSERGRGAETLYF.

As concerns this clone: Gene names refer to mouse genes. The CDR3 extends 4 residues past the end of the read, so its final part is completed from the germline J gene. The same CDR3 is also encoded by other DNA sequences in this sample. The V gene is TRBV1, the J gene TRBJ1-2; D perhaps matches TRBD1 (6 bases). The CDR3 contains 15 residues. CDR1 and CDR2 (germline): NSQYPW, LRSPGD (reference sequence). Trimming left V 3 bases short and J 0 bases short, with 11 bases between. The CDR3 DNA, read in part, is TGCACCTGCAGTGCTCCCGGGACAACAAACTCC. Translation gives CTCSAPGTTNS. The full CDR3 protein reads CTCSAPGTTNSDYTF.

Notes on this clone: Each gene name is a mouse one. The read stops 4 residues short of the end of the CDR3; the missing end is completed from the germline J gene. The V call is TRBV13-1, the J call TRBJ1-2, with TRBD1 matching 10 bases. V was pared by 6 bases and J by 4 bases, with 6 bases of the junction left unmatched. The CDR3 runs 14 residues. From germline, CDR1 is NSHNY and CDR2 SYGAGN. This chain's CDR3 is CASNPGQGSSDYTF. Incomplete CDR3 DNA: TGTGCCAGCAACCCGGGACAGGGGAGCTCC.

Turning to this clone: Here the gene names and germline are mouse. The read ends 4 residues shy of where the CDR3 ends; the end is completed using the germline J gene. The same CDR3 is also encoded by other DNA sequences in this sample. The chain carries TRBV19 and TRBJ2-3, with D tentatively TRBD2 (5 bases). Trimming took 4 bases from V and 0 from J, leaving 6 bases between them. This CDR3 comprises 13 residues. CDR1 FNHDT and CDR2 SITEND come from the germline V gene (reference sequence). Partial CDR3 DNA: TGTGCCAGCAGTTTGGGGAGTGCAGAA. As protein: CASSLGSAE. The whole CDR3 region reads CASSLGSAETLYF. Supplemented by reference TRBV19 and TRBJ2-3, the full variable domain reads GGIITQTPKFLIGQEGQKLTLKCQQNFNHDTMYWYRQDSGKGLRLIYYSITENDLQKGDLSEGYDASREKKSSFSLTVTSAQKNEMAVFLCASSLGSAETLYFGSGTRLTVL.

A word on this clone: The listed genes are named as in mouse. The CDR3 reads CTCSAPGLGGRQDTQYF. The CDR3 bases that were read are TGCACCTGCAGTGCCCCGGGACTGGGGGGGCGCCAAGAC. The chain links TRBV1 to TRBJ2-5; TRBD2 matches at 14 bases. The DNA ends 4 residues before the CDR3 does, and the rest of the CDR3 is filled in from the germline J gene. Germline loops: CDR1 NSQYPW, CDR2 LRSPGD (reference sequence). The CDR3 spans 17 residues. Trimming at V came to 3 bases and at J to 2 bases, leaving 4 bases not matched to a gene.

With regard to this clone: A read error is possible here, since a much larger clone lies one base away. Each gene name is a mouse one. The CDR3 end lies 4 residues beyond the end of the read and is filled in from the germline J gene. V gene TRBV13-1 combines with J gene TRBJ2-2; D gene ambiguous. The CDR3 covers 14 residues. The V end lost 1 base, the J end lost 0 bases, and 4 bases lay between the germline ends. The germline V gene encodes CDR1 NSHNY and CDR2 SYGAGN. CDR3 protein: CASSDPPNTGQLYF. Partial CDR3 DNA: TGTGCCAGCAGTGATCCTCCAAACACCGGG.

This clone was counted a few times. Gene and germline names: mouse. The read falls 4 residues short of the CDR3 end, and the missing part is taken from the germline J gene. The chain couples TRBV1 to TRBJ2-5; 7 bases line up with TRBD1. The germline V gene has CDR1 NSQYPW and CDR2 LRSPGD (reference sequence). CDR3 length: 14 residues. The V gene end was trimmed by 4 bases and the J gene end by 0 bases; junction bases not matched to a gene: 1. The CDR3 bases that were read are TGCACCTGCAGTGACAGGGGTAACCAAGAC. Its protein product is CTCSDRGNQD. The whole CDR3 sequence reads CTCSDRGNQDTQYF.

This clone came up many times. Mouse gene names apply. The read is 4 residues too short to cover the CDR3 end, so that end is filled in from the germline J gene. The chain recombines TRBV13-3 with TRBJ2-4, with 9 positions matching TRBD1. Per the germline V gene, CDR1 is NNHDY and CDR2 is SYVADS. The CDR3 has 16 residues. Trimming took 1 base from V and 0 from J; bases not matched to a gene: 3. CDR3 sequence: CASSDRQGGSQNTLYF. The DNA read from the CDR3 is TGTGCCAGCAGTGATCGACAGGGGGGTAGTCAAAAC.

A few counts support this clone. Gene names are mouse gene names. Read coverage stops 4 residues before the CDR3 terminus; the germline J gene supplies the remainder. Distinct nucleotide sequences in the sample also encode this CDR3. This chain uses TRBV5 with TRBJ2-2; TRBD2 matches at 7 bases. The CDR3 has 15 amino acids. Germline trimming cut 0 bases from V and 2 bases from J; bases unmatched to any gene: 0. CDR1 is LGHNA and CDR2 is YNLKQL in the germline V gene (reference sequence). Partial CDR3 DNA: TGTGCCAGCAGCCAAGAACTGGGGAACACCGGG. This codes for CASSQELGNTG. The full CDR3 is CASSQELGNTGQLYF.

Points on this clone: The genes are named according to mouse. The CDR3 extends 4 residues past the end of the read, so its final part is completed from the germline J gene. At the DNA level, this CDR3 is encoded by other sequences in the same sample as well. This chain links TRBV13-1 with TRBJ2-5, with 7 nucleotides matching TRBD1. CDR1 NSHNY and CDR2 SYGAGN come from the germline V gene. This CDR3 is built from 14 residues. V trimming: 4 bases; J trimming: 0 bases; junction bases outside the gene matches: 2. The part of the CDR3 DNA that was read is TGTGCCAGCAGTCCACAGGGGAACCAAGAC. This gives the protein CASSPQGNQD. The full CDR3 sequence reads CASSPQGNQDTQYF.

There are a few counts of this clone. Gene names and germline refer to mouse. The read ends 4 residues early relative to the CDR3; the germline J gene fills the gap. The same CDR3 also results from other DNA sequences found in this sample. The rearrangement uses TRBV13-3 and TRBJ2-3; 9 bases are a match to TRBD1. The CDR3 covers 15 residues. Germline V CDR1 and CDR2: NNHDY, SYVADS. V lost 2 bases to trimming and J lost 1 base; unmatched junction nucleotides: 2. CDR3 residues: CASSERTGGAETLYF. CDR3 bases read: TGTGCCAGCAGTGAGAGGACAGGGGGTGCAGAA.